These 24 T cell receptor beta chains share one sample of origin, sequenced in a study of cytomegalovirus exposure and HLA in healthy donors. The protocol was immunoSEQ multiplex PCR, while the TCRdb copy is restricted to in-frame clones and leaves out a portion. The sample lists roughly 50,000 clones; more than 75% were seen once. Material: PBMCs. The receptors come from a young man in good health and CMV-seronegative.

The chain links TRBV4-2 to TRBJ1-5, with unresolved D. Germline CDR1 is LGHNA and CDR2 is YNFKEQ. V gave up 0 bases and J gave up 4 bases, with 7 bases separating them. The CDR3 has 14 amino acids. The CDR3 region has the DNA TGTGCCAGCAGCCAAGATATACTAAATCAGCCCCAGCATTTT. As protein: CASSQDILNQPQHF.

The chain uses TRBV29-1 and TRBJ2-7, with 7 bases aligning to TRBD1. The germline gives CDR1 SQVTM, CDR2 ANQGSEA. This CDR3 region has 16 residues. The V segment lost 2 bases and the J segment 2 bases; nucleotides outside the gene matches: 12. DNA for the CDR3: TGCAGCGTTGAAAGTCCCGTTGGGGACAGTACCTACGAGCAGTACTTC. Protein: CSVESPVGDSTYEQYF.

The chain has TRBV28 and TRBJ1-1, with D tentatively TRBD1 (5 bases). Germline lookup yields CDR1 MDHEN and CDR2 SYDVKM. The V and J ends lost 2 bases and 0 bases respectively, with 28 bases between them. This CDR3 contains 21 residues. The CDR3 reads CASSLSGWGRIGREMNTEAFF. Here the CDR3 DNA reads TGTGCCAGCAGTTTAAGTGGTTGGGGGAGGATCGGACGGGAAATGAACACTGAAGCTTTCTTT.

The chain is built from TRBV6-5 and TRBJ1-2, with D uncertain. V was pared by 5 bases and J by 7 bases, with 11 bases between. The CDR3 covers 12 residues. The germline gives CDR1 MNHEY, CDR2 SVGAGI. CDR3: CASSHGSVGYTF. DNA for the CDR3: TGTGCCAGCAGTCACGGGTCGGTTGGCTACACCTTC.

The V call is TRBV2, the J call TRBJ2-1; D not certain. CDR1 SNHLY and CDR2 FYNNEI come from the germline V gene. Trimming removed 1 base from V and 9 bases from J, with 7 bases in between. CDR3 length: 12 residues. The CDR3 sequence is CASSEGRGEQFF. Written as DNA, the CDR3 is TGTGCCAGCAGTGAAGGGCGCGGTGAGCAGTTCTTC.

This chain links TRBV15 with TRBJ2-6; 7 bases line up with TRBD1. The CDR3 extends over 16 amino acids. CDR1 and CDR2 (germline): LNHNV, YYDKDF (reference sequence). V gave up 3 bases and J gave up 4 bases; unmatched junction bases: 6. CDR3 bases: TGTGCCACCAGCAGGCCGACAGGGCACGGGGCCAACGTCCTGACTTTC. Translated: CATSRPTGHGANVLTF.

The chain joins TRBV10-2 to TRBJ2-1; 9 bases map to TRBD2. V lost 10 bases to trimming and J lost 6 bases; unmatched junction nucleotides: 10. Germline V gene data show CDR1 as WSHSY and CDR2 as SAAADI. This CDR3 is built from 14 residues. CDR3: CATQPGLAFNEQFF. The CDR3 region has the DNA TGCGCCACCCAACCGGGACTAGCTTTCAATGAGCAGTTCTTC.

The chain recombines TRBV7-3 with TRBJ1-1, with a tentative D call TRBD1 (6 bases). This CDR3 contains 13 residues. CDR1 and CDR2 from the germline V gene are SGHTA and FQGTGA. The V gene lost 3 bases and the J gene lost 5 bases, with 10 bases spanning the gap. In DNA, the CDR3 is TGTGCCAGCAGCTTCTCACAGGGTACTGAAGCTTTCTTT. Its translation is CASSFSQGTEAFF.

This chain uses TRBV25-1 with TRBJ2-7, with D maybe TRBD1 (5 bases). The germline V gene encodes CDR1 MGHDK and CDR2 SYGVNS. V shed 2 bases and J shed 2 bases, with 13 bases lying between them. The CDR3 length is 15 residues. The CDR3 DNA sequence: TGTGCCAGCAGTGAAGGGGCCGTGGGTCCCTACGAGCAGTACTTC. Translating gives CASSEGAVGPYEQYF.

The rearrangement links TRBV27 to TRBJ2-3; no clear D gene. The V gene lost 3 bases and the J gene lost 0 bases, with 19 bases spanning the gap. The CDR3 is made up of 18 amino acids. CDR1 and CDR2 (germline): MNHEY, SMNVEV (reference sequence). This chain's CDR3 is CASSFSAGPVTSTDTQYF. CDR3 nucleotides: TGTGCCAGCAGTTTTTCCGCCGGCCCCGTGACTAGCACAGATACGCAGTATTTT.

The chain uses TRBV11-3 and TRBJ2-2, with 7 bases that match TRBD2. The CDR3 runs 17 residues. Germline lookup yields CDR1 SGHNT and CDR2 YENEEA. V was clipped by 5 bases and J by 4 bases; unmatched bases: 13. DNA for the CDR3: TGTGCCAGCAGCCCCGTGGTGGTAGCGGGTGGCACCGGGGAGCTGTTTTTT. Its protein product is CASSPVVVAGGTGELFF.

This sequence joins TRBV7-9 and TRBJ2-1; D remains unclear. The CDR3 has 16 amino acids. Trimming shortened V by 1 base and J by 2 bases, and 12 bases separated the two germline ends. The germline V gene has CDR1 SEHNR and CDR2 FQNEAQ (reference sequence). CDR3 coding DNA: TGTGCCAGCAGCTTAGTCGTCAGAACCACCTACAATGAGCAGTTCTTC. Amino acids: CASSLVVRTTYNEQFF.

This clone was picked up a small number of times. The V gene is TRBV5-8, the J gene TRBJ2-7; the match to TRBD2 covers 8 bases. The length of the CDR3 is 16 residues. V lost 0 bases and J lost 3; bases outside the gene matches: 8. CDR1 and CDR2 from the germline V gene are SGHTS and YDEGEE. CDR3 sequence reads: CASSLALAAVNYEQYF. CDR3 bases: TGTGCCAGCAGCTTGGCACTAGCGGCGGTTAACTACGAGCAGTACTTC.

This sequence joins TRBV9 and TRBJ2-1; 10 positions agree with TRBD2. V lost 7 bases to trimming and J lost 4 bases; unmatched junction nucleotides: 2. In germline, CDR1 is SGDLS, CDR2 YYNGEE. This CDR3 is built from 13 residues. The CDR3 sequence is CASGTSDYNEQFF. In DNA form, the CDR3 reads TGTGCCAGCGGGACTAGCGATTACAATGAGCAGTTCTTC.

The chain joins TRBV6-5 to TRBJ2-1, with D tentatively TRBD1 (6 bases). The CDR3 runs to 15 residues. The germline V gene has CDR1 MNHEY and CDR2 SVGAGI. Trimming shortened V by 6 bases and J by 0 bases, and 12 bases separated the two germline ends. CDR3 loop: CASRLQTGSYNEQFF. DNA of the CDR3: TGTGCCAGCAGACTTCAGACAGGCTCCTACAATGAGCAGTTCTTC.

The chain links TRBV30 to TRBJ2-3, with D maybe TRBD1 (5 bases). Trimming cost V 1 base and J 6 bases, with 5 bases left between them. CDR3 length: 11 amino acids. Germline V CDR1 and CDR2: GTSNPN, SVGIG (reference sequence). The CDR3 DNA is TGTGCCTGGAGTGCAGGGGATACGCAGTATTTT. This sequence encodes CAWSAGDTQYF. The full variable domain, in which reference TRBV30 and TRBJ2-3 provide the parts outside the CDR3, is SQTIHQWPATLVQPVGSPLSLECTVEGTSNPNLYWYRQAAGRGLQLLFYSVGIGQISSEVPQNLSASRPQDRQFILSSKKLLLSDSGFYLCAWSAGDTQYFGPGTRLTVL.

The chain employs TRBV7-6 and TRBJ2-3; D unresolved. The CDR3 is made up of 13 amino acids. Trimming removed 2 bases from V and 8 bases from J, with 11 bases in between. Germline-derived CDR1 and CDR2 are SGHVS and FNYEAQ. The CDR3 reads CASSLPEAITQYF. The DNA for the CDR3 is TGTGCCAGCAGCTTACCTGAAGCGATTACGCAGTATTTT. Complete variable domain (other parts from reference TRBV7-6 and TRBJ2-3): GAGVSQSPRYKVTKRGQDVALRCDPISGHVSLYWYRQALGQGPEFLTYFNYEAQQDKSGLPNDRFSAERPEGSISTLTIQRTEQRDSAMYRCASSLPEAITQYFGPGTRLTVL.

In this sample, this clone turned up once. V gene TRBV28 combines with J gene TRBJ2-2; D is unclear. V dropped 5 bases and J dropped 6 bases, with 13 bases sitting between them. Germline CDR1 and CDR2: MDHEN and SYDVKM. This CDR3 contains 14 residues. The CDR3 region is CASSPHTTPGELFF. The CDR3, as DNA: TGTGCCAGCAGTCCCCACACAACACCCGGGGAGCTGTTTTTT. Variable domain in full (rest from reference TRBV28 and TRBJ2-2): DVKVTQSSRYLVKRTGEKVFLECVQDMDHENMFWYRQDPGLGLRLIYFSYDVKMKEKGDIPEGYSVSREKKERFSLILESASTNQTSMYLCASSPHTTPGELFFGEGSRLTVL.

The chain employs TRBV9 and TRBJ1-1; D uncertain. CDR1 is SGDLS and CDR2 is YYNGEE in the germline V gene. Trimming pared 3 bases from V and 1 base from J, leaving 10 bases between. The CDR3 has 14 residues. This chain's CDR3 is CASSASPGNTEAFF. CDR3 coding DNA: TGTGCCAGCAGCGCCTCCCCGGGGAACACTGAAGCTTTCTTT.

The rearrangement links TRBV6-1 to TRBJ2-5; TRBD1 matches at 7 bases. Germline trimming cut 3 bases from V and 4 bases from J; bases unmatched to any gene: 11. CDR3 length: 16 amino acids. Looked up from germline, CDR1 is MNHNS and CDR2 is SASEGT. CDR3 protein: CASSEVVTGSPETQYF. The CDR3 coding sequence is TGTGCCAGCAGTGAGGTGGTGACAGGGTCTCCAGAGACCCAGTACTTC.

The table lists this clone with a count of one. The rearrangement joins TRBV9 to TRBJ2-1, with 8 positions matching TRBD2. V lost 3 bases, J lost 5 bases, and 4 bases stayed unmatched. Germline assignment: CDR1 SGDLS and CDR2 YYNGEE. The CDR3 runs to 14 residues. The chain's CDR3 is CASSESGRNNEQFF. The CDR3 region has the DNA TGTGCCAGCAGCGAAAGCGGGAGAAACAATGAGCAGTTCTTC. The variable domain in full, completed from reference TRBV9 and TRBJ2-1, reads DSGVTQTPKHLITATGQRVTLRCSPRSGDLSVYWYQQSLDQGLQFLIQYYNGEERAKGNILERFSAQQFPDLHSELNLSSLELGDSALYFCASSESGRNNEQFFGPGTRLTVL.

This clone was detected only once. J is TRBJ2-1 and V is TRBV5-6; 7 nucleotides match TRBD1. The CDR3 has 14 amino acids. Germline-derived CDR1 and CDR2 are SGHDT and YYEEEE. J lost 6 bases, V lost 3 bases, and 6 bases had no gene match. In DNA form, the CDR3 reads TGTGCCAGCAGCTGGTTAGGACAGGTCAATGAGCAGTTCTTC. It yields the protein CASSWLGQVNEQFF.

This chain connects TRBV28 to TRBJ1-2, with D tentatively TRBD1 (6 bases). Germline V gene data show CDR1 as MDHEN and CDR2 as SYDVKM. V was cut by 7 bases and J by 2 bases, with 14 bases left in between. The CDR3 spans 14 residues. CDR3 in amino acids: CASISTGTNYGYTF. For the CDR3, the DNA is TGTGCCAGCATCTCAACAGGGACCAACTATGGCTACACCTTC.

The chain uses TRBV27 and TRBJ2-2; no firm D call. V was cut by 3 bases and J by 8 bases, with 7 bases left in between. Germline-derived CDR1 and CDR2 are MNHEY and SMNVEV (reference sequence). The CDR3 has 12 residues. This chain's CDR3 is CASSLPEGELFF. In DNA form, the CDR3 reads TGTGCCAGCAGTTTGCCGGAGGGGGAGCTGTTTTTT.